This T cell receptor (beta chain) was captured by sequencing in a study of cytomegalovirus exposure and HLA in healthy donors. The V end lost 3 bases, the J end lost 5 bases, and 13 bases lay between the germline ends. The CDR3 is 15 amino acids. The germline V gene encodes CDR1 SGHVS and CDR2 FNYEAQ. Researchers ran the PCR with 60 Vbeta and 13 Jbeta primers. Sequencing used immunoSEQ multiplex PCR; TCRdb keeps in-frame clones, though not all of them. The data show 150,000 to 200,000 clones, with roughly 79% seen just once and approximately 2% held by the top ten. The rearrangement joins TRBV7-6 to TRBJ1-4; D perhaps matches TRBD1 (5 bases). Sequenced material: PBMCs. The TCR comes from a man aged 25 to 45 in good health and CMV-seronegative. The CDR3 nucleotides read TGTGCCAGCAGCTTGGTGGAATCAGGGAATGAAAAACTGTTTTTT. As protein: CASSLVESGNEKLFF.